The T cell receptor (beta chain) under discussion was sequenced for a study of radiotherapy plus CTLA-4 blockade in lung cancer (dated by TCRdb to the late 2010s). Regarding the complete study: Objective responses were observed in 18% of enrolled patients, and disease control was achieved in around 30%. Beyond this particular receptor, the publication reports: After treatment with radiotherapy and ipilimumab, TCR clones that came from tumors expanded in the peripheral blood. The strongest predictors of response were reported to be early dynamic shifts in blood T cell clones along with a rise in serum interferon-beta following radiation.

According to the germline V gene, CDR1 reads SGHDN and CDR2 reads FVKESK. For this chain, trimming is 3 bases at the V end and 3 bases at the J end, and the number of junction bases without a gene match is 7. Including cysteine and phenylalanine, the CDR3 has 15 amino acids. The read is trimmed to its CDR3 DNA, 45 bases read in frame from base 1. Focal radiation therapy combined with CTLA-4 blockade (ipilimumab) was tested in patients with chemo-refractory metastatic non-small-cell lung cancer. Regarding this clone: The specificity of this receptor is unknown. There are no base qualities to consult, and no much larger clone falls within one base.

The library was produced with the immunoSEQ multiplex PCR assay. This immuneACCESS table, as held by TCRdb, lists in-frame sequences with V and J called but not all clones. Of the missing ones, under half trace to an unresolved V gene in checked studies; the others have no known cause. The sample has about 77,000 clones on record, just under 75% of them singletons. Approximately 9.9% of the sample belongs to the ten largest clones. The clonotype was recovered from a human donor with non-small cell lung cancer whose response to radiotherapy plus ipilimumab could not be evaluated. The source material was peripheral blood, sampled from a patient treated with radiotherapy plus ipilimumab. The sequence is built from TRBV14 and TRBJ1-2; 7 central nucleotides agree with TRBD1. The CDR3 corresponds to CASSHNRGLDYGYTF. At the DNA level, the sequence is TGTGCCAGCAGCCATAACAGGGGACTCGACTATGGCTACACCTTC.